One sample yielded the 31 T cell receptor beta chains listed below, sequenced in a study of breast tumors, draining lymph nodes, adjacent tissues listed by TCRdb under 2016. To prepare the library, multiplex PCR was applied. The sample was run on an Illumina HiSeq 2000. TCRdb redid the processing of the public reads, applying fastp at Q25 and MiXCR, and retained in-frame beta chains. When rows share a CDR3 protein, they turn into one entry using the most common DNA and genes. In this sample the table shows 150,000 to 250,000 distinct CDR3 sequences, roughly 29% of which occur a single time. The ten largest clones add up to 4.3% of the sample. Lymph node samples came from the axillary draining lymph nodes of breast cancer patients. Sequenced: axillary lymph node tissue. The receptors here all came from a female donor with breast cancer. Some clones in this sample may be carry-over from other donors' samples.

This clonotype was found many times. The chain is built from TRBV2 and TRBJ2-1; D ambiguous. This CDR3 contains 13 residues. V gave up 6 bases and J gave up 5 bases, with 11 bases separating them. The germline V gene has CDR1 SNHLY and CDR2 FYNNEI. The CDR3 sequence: CASRWSANNEQFF. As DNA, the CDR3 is TGTGCCAGCAGATGGAGCGCTAACAATGAGCAGTTCTTC.

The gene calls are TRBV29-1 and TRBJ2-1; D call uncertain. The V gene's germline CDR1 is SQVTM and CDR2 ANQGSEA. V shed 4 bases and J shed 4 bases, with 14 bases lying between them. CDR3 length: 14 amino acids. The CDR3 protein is CSVVYYLGYNEQFF. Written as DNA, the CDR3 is TGCAGCGTTGTTTACTACTTAGGGTACAATGAGCAGTTCTTC.

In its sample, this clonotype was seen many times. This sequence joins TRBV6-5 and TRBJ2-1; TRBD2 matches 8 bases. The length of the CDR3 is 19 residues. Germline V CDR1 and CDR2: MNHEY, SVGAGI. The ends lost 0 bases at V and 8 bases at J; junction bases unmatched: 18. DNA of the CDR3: TGTGCCAGCAGTTACTCCCCCAGGGTCGTTAGCGGGGTACAGCATGAGCAGTTCTTC. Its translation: CASSYSPRVVSGVQHEQFF.

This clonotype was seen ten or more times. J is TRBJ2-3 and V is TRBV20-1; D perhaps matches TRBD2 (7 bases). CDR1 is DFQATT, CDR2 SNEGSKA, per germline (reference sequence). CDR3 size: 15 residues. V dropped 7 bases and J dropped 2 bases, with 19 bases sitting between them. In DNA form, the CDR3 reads TGCAGTGGCATATTTCAGGGGACTAACACAGATACGCAGTATTTT. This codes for CSGIFQGTNTDTQYF.

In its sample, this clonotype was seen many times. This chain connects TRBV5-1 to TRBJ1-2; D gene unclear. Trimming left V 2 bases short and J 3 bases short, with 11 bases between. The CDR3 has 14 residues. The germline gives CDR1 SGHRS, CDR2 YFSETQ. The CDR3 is CASSFIGRDYGYTF. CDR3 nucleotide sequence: TGCGCCAGCAGCTTTATAGGGCGGGACTATGGCTACACCTTC.

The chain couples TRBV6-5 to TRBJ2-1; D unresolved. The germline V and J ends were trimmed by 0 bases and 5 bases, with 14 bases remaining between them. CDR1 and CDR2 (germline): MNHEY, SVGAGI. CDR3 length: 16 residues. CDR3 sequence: CASSYSRRRTDNEQFF. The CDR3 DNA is TGTGCCAGCAGTTACTCGAGGCGACGAACCGACAATGAGCAGTTCTTC.

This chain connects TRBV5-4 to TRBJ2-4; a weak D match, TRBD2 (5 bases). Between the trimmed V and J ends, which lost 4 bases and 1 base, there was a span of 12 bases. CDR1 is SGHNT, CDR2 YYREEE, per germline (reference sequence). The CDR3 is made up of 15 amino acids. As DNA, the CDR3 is TGTGCCAGCAGCCGCTCGGGATACGCCAAAAACATTCAGTACTTC. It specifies CASSRSGYAKNIQYF.

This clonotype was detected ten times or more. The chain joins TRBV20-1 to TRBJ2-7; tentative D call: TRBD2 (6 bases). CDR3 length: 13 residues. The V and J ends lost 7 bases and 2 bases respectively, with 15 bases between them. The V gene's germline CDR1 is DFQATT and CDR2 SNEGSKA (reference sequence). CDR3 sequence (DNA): TGCAGTGTTCCATGGACTACTACCTACGAGCAGTACTTC. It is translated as CSVPWTTTYEQYF.

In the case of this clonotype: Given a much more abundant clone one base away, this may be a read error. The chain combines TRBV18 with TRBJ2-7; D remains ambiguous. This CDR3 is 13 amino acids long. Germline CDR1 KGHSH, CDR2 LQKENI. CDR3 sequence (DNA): TGTGCCAGCTCACCAGTCCGGATCTACGGGCAGTACTTC. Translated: CASSPVRIYGQYF.

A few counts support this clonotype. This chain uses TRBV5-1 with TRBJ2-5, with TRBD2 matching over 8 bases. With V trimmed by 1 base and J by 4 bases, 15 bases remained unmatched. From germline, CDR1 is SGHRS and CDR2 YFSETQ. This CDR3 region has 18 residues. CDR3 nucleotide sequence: TGCGCCAGCAGCTTGCAGGGCTCGAGTTTCCTAGCGGGAGAGACCCAGTACTTC. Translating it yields CASSLQGSSFLAGETQYF.

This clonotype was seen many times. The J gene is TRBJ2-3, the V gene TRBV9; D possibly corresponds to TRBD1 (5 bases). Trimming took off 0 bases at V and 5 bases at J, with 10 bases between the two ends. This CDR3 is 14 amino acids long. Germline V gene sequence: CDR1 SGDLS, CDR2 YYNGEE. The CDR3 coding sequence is TGTGCCAGCAGCGTAGACTCTAGGGGAGATACGCAGTATTTT. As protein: CASSVDSRGDTQYF.

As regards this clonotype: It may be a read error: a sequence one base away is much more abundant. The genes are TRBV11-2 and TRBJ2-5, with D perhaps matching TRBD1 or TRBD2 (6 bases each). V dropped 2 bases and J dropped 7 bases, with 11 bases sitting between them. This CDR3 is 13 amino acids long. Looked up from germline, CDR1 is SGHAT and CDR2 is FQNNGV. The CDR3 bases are TGTGCCAGCAGCTTATGGAGGGGGGCGACCCAGTACTTC. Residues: CASSLWRGATQYF.

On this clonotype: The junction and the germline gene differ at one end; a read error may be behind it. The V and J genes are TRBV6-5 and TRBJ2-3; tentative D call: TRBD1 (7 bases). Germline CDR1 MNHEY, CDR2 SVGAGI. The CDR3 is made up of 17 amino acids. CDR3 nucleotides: TGTGCCAGCAGTCACTCGTCAGGGGGGAAAGGGACAGATACGCAGTATTTT. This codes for CASSHSSGGKGTDTQYF.

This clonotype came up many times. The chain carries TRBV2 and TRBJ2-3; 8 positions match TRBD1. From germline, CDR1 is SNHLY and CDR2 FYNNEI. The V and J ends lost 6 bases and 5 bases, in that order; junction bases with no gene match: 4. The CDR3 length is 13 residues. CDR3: CASRQGAGDTQYF. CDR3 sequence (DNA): TGTGCCAGCAGGCAGGGGGCAGGAGATACGCAGTATTTT.

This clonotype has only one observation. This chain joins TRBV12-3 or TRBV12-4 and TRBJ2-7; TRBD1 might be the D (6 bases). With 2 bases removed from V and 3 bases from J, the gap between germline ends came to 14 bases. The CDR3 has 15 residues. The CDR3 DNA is TGTGCCAGCAGTTTAAGTGGACAGCGCTACTACGAGCAGTACTTC. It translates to CASSLSGQRYYEQYF.

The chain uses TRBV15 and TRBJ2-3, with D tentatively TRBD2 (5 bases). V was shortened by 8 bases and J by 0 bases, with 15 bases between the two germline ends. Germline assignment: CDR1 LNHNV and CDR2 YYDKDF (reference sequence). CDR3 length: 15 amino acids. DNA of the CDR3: TGTGCCACCGGGTCTCTTGAGGGTAGCACAGATACGCAGTATTTT. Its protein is CATGSLEGSTDTQYF.

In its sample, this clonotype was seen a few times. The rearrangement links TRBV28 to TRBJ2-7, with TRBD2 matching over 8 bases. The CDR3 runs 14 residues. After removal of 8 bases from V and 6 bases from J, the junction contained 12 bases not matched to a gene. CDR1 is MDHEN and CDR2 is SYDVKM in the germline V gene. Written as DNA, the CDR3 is TGTGCCAGCCTTAGCGGGATCACCCCTATCGAGCAGTACTTC. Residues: CASLSGITPIEQYF.

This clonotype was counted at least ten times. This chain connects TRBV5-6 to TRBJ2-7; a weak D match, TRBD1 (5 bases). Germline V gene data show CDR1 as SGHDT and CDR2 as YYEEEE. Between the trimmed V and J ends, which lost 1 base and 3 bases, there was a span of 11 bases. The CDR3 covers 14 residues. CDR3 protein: CASSLLQGVYEQYF. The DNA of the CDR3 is TGTGCCAGCAGCTTGCTTCAGGGCGTCTACGAGCAGTACTTC.

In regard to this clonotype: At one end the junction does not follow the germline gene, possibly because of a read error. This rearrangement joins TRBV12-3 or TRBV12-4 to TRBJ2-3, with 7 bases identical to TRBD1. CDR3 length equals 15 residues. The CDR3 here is CAGSQTGAASYEQYF. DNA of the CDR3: TGTGCCGGCAGCCAAACAGGGGCCGCATCCTACGAGCAGTATTTT.

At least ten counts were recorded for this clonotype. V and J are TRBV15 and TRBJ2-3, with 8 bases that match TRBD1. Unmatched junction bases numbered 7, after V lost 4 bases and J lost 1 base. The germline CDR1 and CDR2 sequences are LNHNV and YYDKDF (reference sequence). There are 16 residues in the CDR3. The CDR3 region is CATSTNRGIGTDTQYF. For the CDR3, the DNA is TGTGCCACCAGCACTAACAGGGGGATCGGCACAGATACGCAGTATTTT.

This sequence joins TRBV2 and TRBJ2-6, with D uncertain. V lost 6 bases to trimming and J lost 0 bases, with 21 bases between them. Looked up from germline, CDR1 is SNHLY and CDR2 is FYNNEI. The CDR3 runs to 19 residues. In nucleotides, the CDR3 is TGTGCCAGCAGGGAATGGCCAGCCCCGGTGAGCTCTGGGGCCAACGTCCTGACTTTC. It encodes CASREWPAPVSSGANVLTF.

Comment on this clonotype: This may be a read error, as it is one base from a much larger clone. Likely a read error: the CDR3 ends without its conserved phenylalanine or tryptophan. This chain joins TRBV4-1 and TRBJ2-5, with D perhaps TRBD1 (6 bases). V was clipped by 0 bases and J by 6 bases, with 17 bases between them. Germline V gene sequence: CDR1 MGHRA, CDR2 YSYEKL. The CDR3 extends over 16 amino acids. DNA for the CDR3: TGCGCCAGCAGCCAAGATGCGAGACACAGGGAAAAGACCCAGTACTCC. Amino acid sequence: CASSQDARHREKTQYS.

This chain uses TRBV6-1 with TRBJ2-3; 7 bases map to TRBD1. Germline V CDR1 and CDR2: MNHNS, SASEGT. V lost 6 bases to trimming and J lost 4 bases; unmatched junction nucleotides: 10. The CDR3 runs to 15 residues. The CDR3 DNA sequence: TGTGCCAGCAGCTCCAGGGGGAGCGACTCAGATACGCAGTATTTT. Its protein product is CASSSRGSDSDTQYF.

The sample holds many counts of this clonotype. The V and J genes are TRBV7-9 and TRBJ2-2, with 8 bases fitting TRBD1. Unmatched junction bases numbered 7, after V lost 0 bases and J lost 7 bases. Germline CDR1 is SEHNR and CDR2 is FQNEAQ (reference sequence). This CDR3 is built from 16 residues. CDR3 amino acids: CASSLAKTGVVGELFF. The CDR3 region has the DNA TGTGCCAGCAGCTTAGCGAAGACAGGGGTGGTCGGGGAGCTGTTTTTT.

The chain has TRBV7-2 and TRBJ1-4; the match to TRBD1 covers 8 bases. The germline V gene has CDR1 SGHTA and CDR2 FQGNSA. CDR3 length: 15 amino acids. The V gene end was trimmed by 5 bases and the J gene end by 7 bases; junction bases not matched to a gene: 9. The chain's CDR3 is CASSVGAGTGEKLFF. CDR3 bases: TGTGCCAGCAGCGTGGGGGCCGGGACAGGTGAAAAACTGTTTTTT. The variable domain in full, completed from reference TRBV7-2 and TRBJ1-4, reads GAGVSQSPSNKVTEKGKDVELRCDPISGHTALYWYRQSLGQGLEFLIYFQGNSAPDKSGLPSDRFSAERTGGSVSTLTIQRTQQEDSAVYLCASSVGAGTGEKLFFGSGTQLSVL.

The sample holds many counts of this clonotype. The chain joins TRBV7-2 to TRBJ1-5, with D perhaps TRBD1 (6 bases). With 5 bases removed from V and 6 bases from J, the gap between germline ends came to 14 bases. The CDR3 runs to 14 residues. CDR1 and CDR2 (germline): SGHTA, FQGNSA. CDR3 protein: CASSLWGGAQPQHF. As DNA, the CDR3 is TGTGCCAGCAGCCTGTGGGGGGGCGCTCAGCCCCAGCATTTT.

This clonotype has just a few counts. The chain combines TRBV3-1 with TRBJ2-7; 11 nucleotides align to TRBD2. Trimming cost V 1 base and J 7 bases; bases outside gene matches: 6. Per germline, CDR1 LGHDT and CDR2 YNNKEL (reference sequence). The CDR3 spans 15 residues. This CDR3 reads CASSQGLAGGGEQYF. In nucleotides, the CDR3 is TGTGCCAGCAGCCAAGGTCTAGCGGGAGGAGGTGAGCAGTACTTC.

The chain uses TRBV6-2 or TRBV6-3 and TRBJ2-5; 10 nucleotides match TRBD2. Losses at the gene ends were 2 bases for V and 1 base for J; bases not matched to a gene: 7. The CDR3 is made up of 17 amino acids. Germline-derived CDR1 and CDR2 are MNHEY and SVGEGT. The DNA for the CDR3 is TGTGCCAGCAGTTACGGAGGACTAGCGGACGCCCAAGAGACCCAGTACTTC. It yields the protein CASSYGGLADAQETQYF.

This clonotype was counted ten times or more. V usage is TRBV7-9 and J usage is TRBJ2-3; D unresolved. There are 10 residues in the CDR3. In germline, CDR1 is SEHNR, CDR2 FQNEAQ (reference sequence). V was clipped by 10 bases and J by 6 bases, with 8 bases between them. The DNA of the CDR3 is TGTGCCACTCTGGGGGATACGCAGTATTTT. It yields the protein CATLGDTQYF.

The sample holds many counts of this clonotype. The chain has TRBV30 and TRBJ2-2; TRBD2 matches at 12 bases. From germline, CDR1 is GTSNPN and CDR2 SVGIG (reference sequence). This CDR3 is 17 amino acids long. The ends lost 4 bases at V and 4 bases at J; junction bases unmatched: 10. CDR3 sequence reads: CAWTLSRTSGITGELFF. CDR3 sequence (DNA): TGTGCCTGGACCCTATCCCGGACTAGCGGGATCACCGGGGAGCTGTTTTTT.

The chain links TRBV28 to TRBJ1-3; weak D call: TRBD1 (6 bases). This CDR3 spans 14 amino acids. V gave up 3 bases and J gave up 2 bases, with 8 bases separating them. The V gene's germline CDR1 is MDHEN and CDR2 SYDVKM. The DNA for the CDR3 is TGTGCCAGCAGTTTTCCAGGGGCTGGAAACACCATATATTTT. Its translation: CASSFPGAGNTIYF.